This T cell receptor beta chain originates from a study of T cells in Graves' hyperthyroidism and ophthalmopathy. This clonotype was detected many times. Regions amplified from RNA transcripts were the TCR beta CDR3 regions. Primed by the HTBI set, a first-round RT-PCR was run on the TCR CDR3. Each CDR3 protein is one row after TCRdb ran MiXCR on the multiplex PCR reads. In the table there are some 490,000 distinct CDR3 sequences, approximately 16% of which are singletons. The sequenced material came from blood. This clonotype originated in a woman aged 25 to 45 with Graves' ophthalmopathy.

The chain's CDR3 is CSATTGVWQPQHF. The CDR3 nucleotides are TGCAGTGCTACTACAGGGGTTTGGCAGCCCCAGCATTTT. The chain links TRBV20-1 to TRBJ1-5; 7 nucleotides line up with TRBD1. CDR1 and CDR2 from the germline V gene are DFQATT and SNEGSKA (reference sequence). With V trimmed by 4 bases and J by 7 bases, 7 bases remained unmatched. The CDR3 contains 13 residues.